The following is a T cell receptor (beta chain) sequence with its context. Its specificity is unknown. This entry belongs to a study of long-term antiretroviral therapy in people with HIV. Study results and limitations: Post-ART diversity increased but stayed below transplant donor controls.

Germline V gene sequence: CDR1 MNHEY, CDR2 SMNVEV (reference sequence). The V and J ends lost 3 bases and 6 bases respectively, with 9 bases between them. This CDR3 is built from 13 residues. With survey level as its setting, the immunoSEQ assay was v3.0. Assay used: immunoSEQ multiplex PCR; TCRdb lists only in-frame clones, some missing. The sample contains about 7,800 clones, roughly four fifths of which appear only once. Sequenced here: unsorted PBMCs, sampled 0.6 years before starting antiretroviral therapy. The J gene is TRBJ1-5, the V gene TRBV27; no firm D call. This TCR was recovered from a man aged 35 to 55 with HIV. The CDR3 protein is CASSLGFLQPQHF. In DNA form, the CDR3 reads TGTGCCAGCAGTTTGGGGTTCCTTCAGCCCCAGCATTTT.